The clone carrying this T cell receptor beta chain has a count of ten or more. Antigen: not known. Germline lookup yields CDR1 MDHEN and CDR2 SYDVKM. Trimming removed 6 bases at V and 7 bases at J, with 21 bases between. This CDR3 spans 15 amino acids. These data originate in a study of Graves' ophthalmopathy and Graves' hyperthyroidism. General study points: Also, most clonotypes expanded in the thyroid above 0.001 frequency appeared in blood. Researchers report that a 13-signature model separated ophthalmopathy from stable hyperthyroidism, posting about 91% sensitivity and approximately 81% specificity.

Amplified TCR beta CDR3 regions were obtained using RNA transcripts as template. Investigators did first-round RT-PCR with HTBI primers, then second-round multiplex PCR. TCRdb re-derived calls from the multiplex PCR reads in MiXCR, one entry per CDR3 protein. The top ten clones hold around 1.6% of a sample with nearly 400,000 distinct CDR3 sequences, around 18% of them seen once. The sequenced sample consisted of peripheral blood. The chain combines TRBV28 with TRBJ2-5, with D perhaps TRBD1 (8 bases). The TCR comes from a woman aged 18-29 years with Graves' ophthalmopathy. The CDR3 here is CASRQRTGRVGTQYF. CDR3 DNA: TGTGCCAGCAGACAGAGGACAGGGAGGGTGGGGACCCAGTACTTC.